Here is one TCR beta chain with its context. Its antigen is undetermined. This CDR3 has 13 residues. Germline CDR1 reads LGHDT; CDR2 reads YNNKEL (reference sequence). Between the trimmed V and J ends, which lost 1 base and 6 bases, there was a span of 9 bases. The record originates from a study of vaccination effects on CD4 cells after COVID-19. ViraFEST assay sequencing came after antigen-specific CD4+ T cells were expanded with viral peptide pools. Following culture for ten to eleven days, CD4+ T cells were isolated. Vaccinated recipients, who were negative for nucleocapsid antibodies, had no history of SARS-CoV-2 infection. The culture medium for a few million PBMC per well included 9.5 to 10 IU/ml IL-2 and 9 to 10 ug/ml peptides. Cultures had half their medium replaced with IL-2 medium on days 3 and 7. Sequenced by immunoSEQ multiplex PCR; TCRdb stores in-frame clones only, minus some. The table has under 75,000 clones, 80% seen once; the top ten hold 9% to 15%.

Study-wide results and caveats: At late timepoints after vaccination, vaccine- and infection-induced clones shrank markedly.

The V gene is TRBV3-1 (or the pseudogene TRBV3-2), the J gene TRBJ1-2, with D possibly TRBD1 on 5 matching bases. This sequence originates from a human donor who received a COVID-19 vaccine. The input for sequencing was CD4+ T cells from PBMCs cultured with SARS-CoV-2 spike peptides, taken before COVID-19 vaccination. The CDR3 here is CASSQVQGDGYTF. The CDR3 bases are TGTGCCAGCAGCCAAGTTCAGGGTGATGGCTACACCTTC.